Each of the 13 T cell receptor beta chains below was sequenced from the same sample in a study of vaccination effects on CD4 cells after COVID-19. TCRdb's copy holds only in-frame clones and misses some; the assay was immunoSEQ multiplex PCR. This sample has tens of thousands of clones, with over 75% found just once. For these receptors, no antigen is known. The ViraFEST assay expanded antigen-specific CD4+ T cells with viral peptide pools before sequencing. Once cultured for around 11 days, the cells underwent separation to obtain CD4+ T cells. According to the study, vaccine recipients showed no prior SARS-CoV-2 infection and negative nucleocapsid antibodies. Sequenced here: CD4+ T cells from PBMCs cultured with HCoV-NL63 spike peptides, sampled before COVID-19 vaccination. Receptor source: a human donor who received a COVID-19 vaccine.

The chain links TRBV5-1 to TRBJ1-1; D call uncertain. This CDR3 is built from 13 residues. V was pared by 0 bases and J by 1 base, with 4 bases between. Germline lookup yields CDR1 SGHRS and CDR2 YFSETQ. The CDR3 reads CASSLGENTEAFF. The CDR3 DNA is TGCGCCAGCAGCTTGGGAGAGAACACTGAAGCTTTCTTT.

The genes are TRBV7-2 and TRBJ2-1; 12 bases map to TRBD2. CDR1 is SGHTA, CDR2 FQGNSA, per germline. CDR3 length: 15 residues. After removal of 5 bases from V and 7 bases from J, the junction contained 6 bases not matched to a gene. CDR3 bases: TGTGCCAGCAGCCCGACTAGCGGGGGTTCTAATGAGCAGTTCTTC. The encoded protein is CASSPTSGGSNEQFF. The complete variable domain, with remaining parts taken from reference TRBV7-2 and TRBJ2-1, reads GAGVSQSPSNKVTEKGKDVELRCDPISGHTALYWYRQSLGQGLEFLIYFQGNSAPDKSGLPSDRFSAERTGGSVSTLTIQRTQQEDSAVYLCASSPTSGGSNEQFFGPGTRLTVL.

The chain employs TRBV3-1 (or the pseudogene TRBV3-2) and TRBJ2-3; perhaps TRBD2 as D (6 bases). V lost 3 bases and J lost 5, with 12 bases in between. The CDR3 has 14 amino acids. Germline V lookup: CDR1 LGHDT, CDR2 YNNKEL (reference sequence). The CDR3 is CASSHGGLGDTQYF. CDR3 DNA sequence: TGTGCCAGCAGCCACGGGGGATTGGGAGATACGCAGTATTTT.

This chain joins TRBV19 and TRBJ1-5; D not certain. Trimming cost V 5 bases and J 1 base, with 12 bases left between them. Germline lookup yields CDR1 LNHDA and CDR2 SQIVND (reference sequence). The CDR3 has 15 amino acids. DNA of the CDR3: TGTGCCAGTAGTGATCGGGCGGTAAGCAATCAGCCCCAGCATTTT. Translation: CASSDRAVSNQPQHF. Full variable domain (remainder filled in from reference TRBV19 and TRBJ1-5): DGGITQSPKYLFRKEGQNVTLSCEQNLNHDAMYWYRQDPGQGLRLIYYSQIVNDFQKGDIAEGYSVSREKKESFPLTVTSAQKNPTAFYLCASSDRAVSNQPQHFGDGTRLSIL.

This chain links TRBV5-6 with TRBJ2-1; 8 bases match TRBD1. Germline V gene data show CDR1 as SGHDT and CDR2 as YYEEEE. CDR3 length equals 14 residues. Trimming cost V 4 bases and J 8 bases; bases outside gene matches: 8. CDR3 in amino acids: CASSKDRGLDEQFF. The CDR3 DNA sequence: TGTGCCAGCAGCAAAGACAGGGGCCTGGATGAGCAGTTCTTC. The full variable domain, with the rest looked up from reference TRBV5-6 and TRBJ2-1, is DAGVTQSPTHLIKTRGQQVTLRCSPKSGHDTVSWYQQALGQGPQFIFQYYEEEERQRGNFPDRFSGHQFPNYSSELNVNALLLGDSALYLCASSKDRGLDEQFFGPGTRLTVL.

The rearrangement joins TRBV9 to TRBJ2-5; tentatively, D is TRBD1 (6 bases). Looked up from germline, CDR1 is SGDLS and CDR2 is YYNGEE. V lost 3 bases and J lost 4, with 16 bases in between. CDR3 length: 15 amino acids. In DNA, the CDR3 is TGTGCCAGCAGCGGGGAACAGGGTATGGGAGAGACCCAGTACTTC. It translates to CASSGEQGMGETQYF.

This chain joins TRBV19 and TRBJ1-2, with 12 bases that match TRBD1. This CDR3 has 18 residues. V dropped 3 bases and J dropped 6; count of bases not matched to a gene: 14. Looked up from germline, CDR1 is LNHDA and CDR2 is SQIVND (reference sequence). This CDR3 reads CASSILGTGGASKHGYTF. The DNA for the CDR3 is TGTGCCAGTAGTATCCTCGGGACAGGGGGCGCGTCGAAACATGGCTACACCTTC.

V usage is TRBV6-4 and J usage is TRBJ2-3; D ambiguous. Deletions cut 0 bases from V and 7 bases from J, with 8 bases between. The CDR3 sequence is 13 residues long. Germline CDR1 is MRHNA and CDR2 is SNTAGT. CDR3: CASSDSGGNTQYF. CDR3 coding DNA: TGTGCCAGCAGTGACTCGGGCGGAAATACGCAGTATTTT.

CDR3 sequence: CASSDRGETQYF. Here the CDR3 DNA reads TGTGCCAGTAGTGACAGGGGGGAGACCCAGTACTTC. This chain links TRBV19 with TRBJ2-5; 9 positions match TRBD1. The ends lost 5 bases at V and 5 bases at J; junction bases unmatched: 0. Germline CDR1 and CDR2: LNHDA and SQIVND (reference sequence). The CDR3 spans 12 residues.

This chain connects TRBV7-9 to TRBJ1-4; D gene ambiguous. Deletions cut 5 bases from V and 7 bases from J, with 17 bases between. This CDR3 spans 15 amino acids. Germline loops: CDR1 SEHNR, CDR2 FQNEAQ (reference sequence). CDR3 bases: TGTGCCAGCAGCCGCGAGGTTCGGGGAGTTGAAAAACTGTTTTTT. Protein product: CASSREVRGVEKLFF. The full variable domain, with the rest looked up from reference TRBV7-9 and TRBJ1-4, is DTGVSQNPRHKITKRGQNVTFRCDPISEHNRLYWYRQTLGQGPEFLTYFQNEAQLEKSRLLSDRFSAERPKGSFSTLEIQRTEQGDSAMYLCASSREVRGVEKLFFGSGTQLSVL.

The V gene is TRBV7-7, the J gene TRBJ1-1; D unresolved. The germline V and J ends were trimmed by 5 bases and 0 bases, with 7 bases remaining between them. Germline V gene lookup returns CDR1 SSHAT and CDR2 FNYEAQ (reference sequence). The CDR3 is made up of 13 amino acids. CDR3 nucleotide sequence: TGTGCCAGCAGCCTTACCTTGAACACTGAAGCTTTCTTT. Amino acid sequence: CASSLTLNTEAFF.

This clone was seen a few times. CDR3 loop: CASSLLTGGAFF. DNA of the CDR3: TGTGCCAGCAGCTTGTTGACAGGGGGAGCTTTCTTT. The chain links TRBV5-8 to TRBJ1-1, with 9 bases matching TRBD1. Germline assignment: CDR1 SGHTS and CDR2 YDEGEE. V was clipped by 1 base and J by 10 bases; unmatched bases: 2. The CDR3 extends over 12 amino acids.

This clone was observed a handful of times. The DNA for the CDR3 is TGTGCCAGTAGTATTTACGGGGGCAATCAGCCCCAGCATTTT. Its translation: CASSIYGGNQPQHF. The gene calls are TRBV19 and TRBJ1-5, with D unclear. Germline V gives CDR1 LNHDA, CDR2 SQIVND (reference sequence). This CDR3 comprises 14 residues. V lost 3 bases and J 2 bases, leaving 8 bases between the germline ends.